Listed here is a single T cell receptor beta chain. The junction had 6 bases not matched to a gene; V was cut back by 7 bases and J by 7 bases. From germline, CDR1 is SQVTM and CDR2 ANQGSEA. The CDR3 has 13 amino acids. The data originate from a study of T cell responses to AZD1222 COVID-19 vaccine. Profiling relied on immunoSEQ multiplex PCR, and the TCRdb table lists in-frame clones only, not all of them. This table holds tens of thousands of clones, around nine tenths found once. This sample comprised peripheral blood, obtained on day 0 of AZD1222 vaccination. V and J are TRBV29-1 and TRBJ2-2; TRBD1 aligns across 10 bases. The sequence was obtained from an adult in good health. The CDR3 DNA reads as TGCAGCGCCCGACAGGGGGCGGGCGGGGAGCTGTTTTTT. This codes for CSARQGAGGELFF.